The 17 T cell receptor beta chains below were found in one sample sequenced in a study of blood T cell repertoires in COVID-19 (dated by TCRdb to 2020 to 2022). The library was produced with the immunoSEQ multiplex PCR assay. The table was pulled from immuneACCESS by TCRdb, which kept in-frame rearrangements only. Such tables lose some clones; where checked, under half of the loss comes from unresolved V genes, and the rest has no known cause. Here the sample has just over 300,000 clones; 90% occur a single time. 4% to 5.5% of the sample belongs to the ten largest clones. The specimen sequenced was PBMCs or T cells enriched from blood (not recorded which). All receptors come from a woman in her late teens or twenties with acute COVID-19.

CDR3: CASSFLGTPTDTQYF. CDR3 nucleotide sequence: TGTGCCAGCAGTTTCCTCGGGACTCCCACAGATACGCAGTATTTT. The chain couples TRBV28 to TRBJ2-3, with D possibly TRBD2 on 6 matching bases. The CDR3 is 15 residues long. Germline assignment: CDR1 MDHEN and CDR2 SYDVKM. Trimming removed 3 bases from V and 2 bases from J, with 12 bases in between.

V is TRBV28 and J is TRBJ1-5; D not certain. CDR1 and CDR2 from the germline V gene are MDHEN and SYDVKM. The CDR3 has 14 amino acids. V dropped 5 bases and J dropped 2 bases, with 10 bases sitting between them. The CDR3 region has the DNA TGTGCCAGCAGTCCAGGTGTCGGCAATCAGCCCCAGCATTTT. Translating it yields CASSPGVGNQPQHF.

The chain employs TRBV7-3 and TRBJ2-3; 8 bases agree with TRBD1. The CDR3 is 16 residues long. Germline-derived CDR1 and CDR2 are SGHTA and FQGTGA. V shed 5 bases, J shed 2 bases, and the junction held 9 bases outside the gene matches. The CDR3 DNA reads as TGTGCCAGCAGCCCTAGACAGGGGCTATACACAGATACGCAGTATTTT. It translates to CASSPRQGLYTDTQYF.

The chain couples TRBV5-1 to TRBJ2-2, with TRBD2 matching over 11 bases. Looked up from germline, CDR1 is SGHRS and CDR2 is YFSETQ. V lost 4 bases, J lost 0 bases, and 5 bases stayed unmatched. The CDR3 has 17 amino acids. CDR3 in DNA: TGCGCCAGCAGCCAAGAGGGACTAGCGGCGAACACCGGGGAGCTGTTTTTT. Amino acids: CASSQEGLAANTGELFF.

The genes are TRBV5-1 and TRBJ2-1; TRBD2 matches 8 bases. CDR3 length: 14 residues. Unmatched junction bases numbered 6, after V lost 3 bases and J lost 7 bases. Germline V CDR1 and CDR2: SGHRS, YFSETQ. The CDR3: CASSSREAGNEQFF. The CDR3 region has the DNA TGCGCCAGCAGCTCGCGGGAGGCTGGAAATGAGCAGTTCTTC.

CDR3 coding DNA: TGTGCCAGCAGCCCCGGAGGGATTGGCACCGGGGAGCTGTTTTTT. Protein sequence: CASSPGGIGTGELFF. The chain couples TRBV7-2 to TRBJ2-2; weak D call: TRBD2 (6 bases). Trimming left V 5 bases short and J 4 bases short, with 14 bases between. The CDR3 is 15 amino acids. CDR1 and CDR2 (germline): SGHTA, FQGNSA.

The genes are TRBV27 and TRBJ2-7, with TRBD2 matching 8 bases. The J segment lost 2 bases and the V segment lost 6 bases, leaving 3 bases of the junction unmatched. The CDR3 has 13 amino acids. From germline, CDR1 is MNHEY and CDR2 SMNVEV (reference sequence). The CDR3 sequence is CASRRTSPYEQYF. The CDR3 bases are TGTGCCAGCAGGCGGACTAGCCCCTACGAGCAGTACTTC.

The V and J genes are TRBV19 and TRBJ2-7, with D possibly being TRBD1 (5 bases). The CDR3 runs 15 residues. V lost 5 bases, J lost 3 bases, and 17 bases lay in between. CDR1 is LNHDA and CDR2 is SQIVND in the germline V gene (reference sequence). The CDR3 sequence: CASSSRQSAFYEQYF. DNA for the CDR3: TGTGCCAGTAGTTCTAGACAGTCGGCCTTCTACGAGCAGTACTTC.

This chain joins TRBV10-3 and TRBJ2-5; TRBD1 matches 9 bases. CDR3 length: 14 amino acids. Trimming at V came to 6 bases and at J to 2 bases, leaving 4 bases not matched to a gene. Per the germline V gene, CDR1 is ENHRY and CDR2 is SYGVKD. The CDR3 loop is CAIRPTGGQETQYF. CDR3 sequence (DNA): TGTGCCATCAGGCCGACAGGGGGACAAGAGACCCAGTACTTC.

The CDR3, as DNA: TGTGCCAGCAGCTCTTTATTTCGGTCGCTCGAGGGCTACACCTTC. Amino acid sequence: CASSSLFRSLEGYTF. This rearrangement joins TRBV5-5 to TRBJ1-2; D remains unclear. Germline V gene lookup returns CDR1 SGHKS and CDR2 YYEKEE (reference sequence). The CDR3 sequence is 15 residues long. V was pared by 3 bases and J by 8 bases, with 20 bases between.

This rearrangement joins TRBV18 to TRBJ1-1; D possibly corresponds to TRBD1 (5 bases). V was shortened by 1 base and J by 5 bases, with 11 bases between the two germline ends. Germline lookup yields CDR1 KGHSH and CDR2 LQKENI. CDR3 length: 14 residues. CDR3 sequence: CASSPRTLQTEAFF. For the CDR3, the DNA is TGTGCCAGCTCACCACGGACATTGCAAACTGAAGCTTTCTTT.

CDR3 sequence reads: CASSINRGRDQPQHF. The CDR3 DNA is TGTGCCAGTAGTATAAACAGGGGGCGCGATCAGCCCCAGCATTTT. This sequence joins TRBV19 and TRBJ1-5; TRBD1 aligns across 9 bases. The ends lost 2 bases at V and 5 bases at J; junction bases unmatched: 4. Germline assignment: CDR1 LNHDA and CDR2 SQIVND (reference sequence). The CDR3 covers 15 residues.

J is TRBJ1-6 and V is TRBV15, with a possible D match to TRBD1 (5 bases). Germline CDR1 is LNHNV and CDR2 is YYDKDF (reference sequence). V lost 5 bases and J 10 bases, leaving 21 bases between the germline ends. CDR3 length: 16 residues. CDR3 DNA: TGTGCCACCAGCCGAGGGACTAATTACTGGGACTCACCCCTCCACTTT. It specifies CATSRGTNYWDSPLHF.

This chain links TRBV29-1 with TRBJ1-2, with TRBD1 matching over 7 bases. The CDR3 is made up of 13 amino acids. Unmatched junction bases numbered 9, after V lost 7 bases and J lost 4 bases. CDR1 SQVTM and CDR2 ANQGSEA come from the germline V gene. The CDR3 loop reads CSGATGSLYGYTF. CDR3 in DNA: TGCAGCGGAGCGACAGGGTCCCTCTATGGCTACACCTTC.

The sample holds one count of this clone. The J gene is TRBJ1-6, the V gene TRBV2; TRBD1 agrees at 7 bases. Per germline, CDR1 SNHLY and CDR2 FYNNEI. The V gene end was trimmed by 6 bases and the J gene end by 13 bases; junction bases not matched to a gene: 12. This CDR3 is built from 14 residues. CDR3 nucleotides: TGTGCCAGCAGCGCACCCCCGACAGGGCCGCCCCTCCACTTT. Protein product: CASSAPPTGPPLHF.

V gene TRBV19 combines with J gene TRBJ1-1; D is unclear. V was shortened by 3 bases and J by 0 bases, with 8 bases between the two germline ends. In germline, CDR1 is LNHDA, CDR2 SQIVND (reference sequence). The length of the CDR3 is 14 residues. The CDR3 DNA reads as TGTGCCAGTAGTATGTGGCAAGTGAACACTGAAGCTTTCTTT. As protein: CASSMWQVNTEAFF.

This CDR3 reads CASSLFGQGAGELFF. CDR3 nucleotide sequence: TGTGCCAGCAGTTTATTCGGACAGGGGGCCGGGGAGCTGTTTTTT. The chain couples TRBV28 to TRBJ2-2; 10 positions match TRBD1. Trimming took 1 base from V and 6 from J; bases not matched to a gene: 2. CDR3 length: 15 residues. The germline V gene encodes CDR1 MDHEN and CDR2 SYDVKM. The full variable domain, completed using reference TRBV28 and TRBJ2-2, is DVKVTQSSRYLVKRTGEKVFLECVQDMDHENMFWYRQDPGLGLRLIYFSYDVKMKEKGDIPEGYSVSREKKERFSLILESASTNQTSMYLCASSLFGQGAGELFFGEGSRLTVL.